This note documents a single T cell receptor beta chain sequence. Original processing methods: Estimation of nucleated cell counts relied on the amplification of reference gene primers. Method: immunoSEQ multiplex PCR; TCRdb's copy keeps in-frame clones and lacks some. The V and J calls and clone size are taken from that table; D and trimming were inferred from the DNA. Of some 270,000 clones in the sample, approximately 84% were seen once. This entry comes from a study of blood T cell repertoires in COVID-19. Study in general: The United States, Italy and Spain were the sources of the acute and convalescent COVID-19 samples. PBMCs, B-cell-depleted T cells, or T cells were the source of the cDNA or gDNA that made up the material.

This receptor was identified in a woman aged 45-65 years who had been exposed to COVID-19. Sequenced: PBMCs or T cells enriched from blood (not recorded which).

The CDR3 DNA is TGTGCCAGCGGGGTCCCTCGAGGGACCGGGGAGCTGTTTTTT. Translation gives CASGVPRGTGELFF. V gene TRBV27 combines with J gene TRBJ2-2, with a possible D match to TRBD2 (5 bases). This CDR3 region has 14 residues. Trimming shortened V by 8 bases and J by 5 bases, and 15 bases separated the two germline ends. Germline CDR1 is MNHEY and CDR2 is SMNVEV (reference sequence).